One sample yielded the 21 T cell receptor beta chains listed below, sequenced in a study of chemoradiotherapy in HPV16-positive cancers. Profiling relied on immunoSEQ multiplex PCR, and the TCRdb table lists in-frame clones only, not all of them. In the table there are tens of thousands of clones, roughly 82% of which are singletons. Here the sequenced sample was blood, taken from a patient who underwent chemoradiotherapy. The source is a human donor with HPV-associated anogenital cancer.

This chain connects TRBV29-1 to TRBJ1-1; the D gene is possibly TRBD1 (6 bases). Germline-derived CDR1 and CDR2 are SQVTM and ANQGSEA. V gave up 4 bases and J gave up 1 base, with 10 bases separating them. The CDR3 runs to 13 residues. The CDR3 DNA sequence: TGCAGCGTTGTGTGGGGGGCGAACACTGAAGCTTTCTTT. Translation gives CSVVWGANTEAFF.

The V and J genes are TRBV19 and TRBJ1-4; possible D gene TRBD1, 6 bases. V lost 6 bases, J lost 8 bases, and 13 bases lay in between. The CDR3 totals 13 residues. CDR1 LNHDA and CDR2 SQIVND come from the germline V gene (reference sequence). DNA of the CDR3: TGTGCCAGTAGAAGAGGGGGAGGGGAAAAACTGTTTTTT. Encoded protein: CASRRGGGEKLFF.

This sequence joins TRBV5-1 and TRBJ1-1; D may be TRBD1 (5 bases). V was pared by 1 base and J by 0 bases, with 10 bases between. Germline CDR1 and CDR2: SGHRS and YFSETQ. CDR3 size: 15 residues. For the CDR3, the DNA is TGCGCCAGCAGCTTGAGCAGGGCCCTGAACACTGAAGCTTTCTTT. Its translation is CASSLSRALNTEAFF. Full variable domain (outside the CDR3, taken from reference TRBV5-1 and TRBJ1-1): KAGVTQTPRYLIKTRGQQVTLSCSPISGHRSVSWYQQTPGQGLQFLFEYFSETQRNKGNFPGRFSGRQFSNSRSEMNVSTLELGDSALYLCASSLSRALNTEAFFGQGTRLTVV.

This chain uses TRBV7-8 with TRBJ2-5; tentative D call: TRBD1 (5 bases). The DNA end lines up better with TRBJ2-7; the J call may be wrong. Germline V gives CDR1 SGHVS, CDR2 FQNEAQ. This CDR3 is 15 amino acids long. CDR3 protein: CASSLFQGPSYEQYF. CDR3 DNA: TGTGCCAGCAGCTTATTCCAGGGTCCATCCTACGAGCAGTACTTC.

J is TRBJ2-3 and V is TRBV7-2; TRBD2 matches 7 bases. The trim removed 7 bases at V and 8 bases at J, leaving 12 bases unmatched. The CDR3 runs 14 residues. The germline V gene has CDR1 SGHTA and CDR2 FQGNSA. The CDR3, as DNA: TGTGCCAGCAATCCGGGAGGACCGCTAGCTACGCAGTATTTT. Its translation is CASNPGGPLATQYF.

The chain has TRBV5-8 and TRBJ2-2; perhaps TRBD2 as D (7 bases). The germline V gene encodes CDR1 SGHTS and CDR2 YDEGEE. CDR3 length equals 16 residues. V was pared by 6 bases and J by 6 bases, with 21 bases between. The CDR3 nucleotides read TGTGCCAGCATCCTTCCTGGGGGGGGCCTCCCCGGGGAGCTGTTTTTT. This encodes CASILPGGGLPGELFF.

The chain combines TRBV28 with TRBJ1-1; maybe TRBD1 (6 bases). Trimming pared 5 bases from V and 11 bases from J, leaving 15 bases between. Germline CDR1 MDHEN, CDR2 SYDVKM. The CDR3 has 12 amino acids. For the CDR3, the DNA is TGTGCCAGCAGTACTAACAGGGATTCTGCTTTCTTT. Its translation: CASSTNRDSAFF.

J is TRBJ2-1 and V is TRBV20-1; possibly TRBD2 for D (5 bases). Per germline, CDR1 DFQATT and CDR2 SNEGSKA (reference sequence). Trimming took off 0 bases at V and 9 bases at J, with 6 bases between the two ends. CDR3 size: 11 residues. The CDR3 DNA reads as TGCAGTGCTAGAGAACTAGGTGAGCAGTTCTTC. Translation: CSARELGEQFF.

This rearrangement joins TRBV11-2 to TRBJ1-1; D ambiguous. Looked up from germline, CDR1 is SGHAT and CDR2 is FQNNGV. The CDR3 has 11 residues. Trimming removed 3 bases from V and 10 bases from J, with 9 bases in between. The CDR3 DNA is TGTGCCAGCAGCTTCGGGTCGTCAGCTTTCTTT. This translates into CASSFGSSAFF.

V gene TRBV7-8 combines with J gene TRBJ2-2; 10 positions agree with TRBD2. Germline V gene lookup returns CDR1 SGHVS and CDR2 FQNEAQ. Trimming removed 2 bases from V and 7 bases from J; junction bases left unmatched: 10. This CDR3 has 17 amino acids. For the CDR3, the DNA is TGTGCCAGCAGCTTAAGGTCGCTAGCGGGGGCCTTCGGGGAGCTGTTTTTT. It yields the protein CASSLRSLAGAFGELFF.

Here the CDR3 DNA reads TGTGCCTGGAGTCGGACAGACTATGGCTACACCTTC. This gives the protein CAWSRTDYGYTF. The chain joins TRBV30 to TRBJ1-2; tentatively, D is TRBD1 (6 bases). This CDR3 comprises 12 residues. Germline V gene data show CDR1 as GTSNPN and CDR2 as SVGIG (reference sequence). Trimming removed 2 bases from V and 3 bases from J, with 7 bases in between.

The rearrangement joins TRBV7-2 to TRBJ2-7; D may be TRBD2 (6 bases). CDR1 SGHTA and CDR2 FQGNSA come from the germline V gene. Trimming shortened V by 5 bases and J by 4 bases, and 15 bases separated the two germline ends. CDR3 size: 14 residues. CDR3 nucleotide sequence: TGTGCCAGCAGCCCAGGGTACGGGGGTTACGAGCAGTACTTC. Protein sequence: CASSPGYGGYEQYF.

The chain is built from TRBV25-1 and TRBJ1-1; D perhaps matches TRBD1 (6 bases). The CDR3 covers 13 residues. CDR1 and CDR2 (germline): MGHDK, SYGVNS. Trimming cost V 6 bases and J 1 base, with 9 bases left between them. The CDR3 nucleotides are TGTGCCAGCAGAAGAGGGGGGAACACTGAAGCTTTCTTT. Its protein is CASRRGGNTEAFF.

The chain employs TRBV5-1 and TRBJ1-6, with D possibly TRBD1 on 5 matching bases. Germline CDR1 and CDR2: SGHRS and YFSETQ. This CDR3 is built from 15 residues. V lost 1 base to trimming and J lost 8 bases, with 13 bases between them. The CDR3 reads CASSLWQGSDSPLHF. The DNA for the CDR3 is TGCGCCAGCAGCTTGTGGCAGGGAAGCGATTCACCCCTCCACTTT.

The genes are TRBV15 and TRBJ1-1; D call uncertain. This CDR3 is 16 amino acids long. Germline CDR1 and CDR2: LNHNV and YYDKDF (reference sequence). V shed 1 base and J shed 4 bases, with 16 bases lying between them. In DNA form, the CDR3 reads TGTGCCACCAGCAGAGTGGGGAGGACTCGAGGCACTGAAGCTTTCTTT. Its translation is CATSRVGRTRGTEAFF.

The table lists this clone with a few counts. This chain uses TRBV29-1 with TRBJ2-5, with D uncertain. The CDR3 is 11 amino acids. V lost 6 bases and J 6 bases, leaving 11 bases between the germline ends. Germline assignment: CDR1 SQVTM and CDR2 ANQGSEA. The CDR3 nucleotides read TGCAGCGTGACTGTTTCTCAGACCCAGTACTTC. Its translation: CSVTVSQTQYF. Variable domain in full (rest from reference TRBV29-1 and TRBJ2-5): SAVISQKPSRDICQRGTSLTIQCQVDSQVTMMFWYRQQPGQSLTLIATANQGSEATYESGFVIDKFPISRPNLTFSTLTVSNMSPEDSSIYLCSVTVSQTQYFGPGTRLLVL.

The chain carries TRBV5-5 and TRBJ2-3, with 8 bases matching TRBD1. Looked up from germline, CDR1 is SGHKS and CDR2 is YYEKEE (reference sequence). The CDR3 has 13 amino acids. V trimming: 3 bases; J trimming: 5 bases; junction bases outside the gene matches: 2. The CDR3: CASSSGTGDTQYF. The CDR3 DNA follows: TGTGCCAGCAGCTCCGGGACAGGAGATACGCAGTATTTT.

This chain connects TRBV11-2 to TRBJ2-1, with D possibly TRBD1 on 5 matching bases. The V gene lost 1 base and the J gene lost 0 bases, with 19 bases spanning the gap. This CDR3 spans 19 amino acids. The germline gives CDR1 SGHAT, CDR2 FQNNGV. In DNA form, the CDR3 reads TGTGCCAGCAGCTTAGTATATATTGGGGCCGAGAGCTCCTACAATGAGCAGTTCTTC. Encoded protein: CASSLVYIGAESSYNEQFF.

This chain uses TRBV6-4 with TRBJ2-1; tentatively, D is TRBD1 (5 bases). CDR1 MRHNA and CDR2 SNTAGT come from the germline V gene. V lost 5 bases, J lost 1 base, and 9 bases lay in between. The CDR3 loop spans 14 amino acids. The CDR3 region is CASSQGLSYNEQFF. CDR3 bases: TGTGCCAGCAGTCAGGGTTTGTCCTACAATGAGCAGTTCTTC.

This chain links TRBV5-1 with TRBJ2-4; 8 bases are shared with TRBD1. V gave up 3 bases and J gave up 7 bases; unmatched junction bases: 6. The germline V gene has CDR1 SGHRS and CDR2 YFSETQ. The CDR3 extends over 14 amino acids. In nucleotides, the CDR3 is TGCGCCAGCAGCTGGAGCCAGGGGGCTAACATTCAGTACTTC. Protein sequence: CASSWSQGANIQYF.

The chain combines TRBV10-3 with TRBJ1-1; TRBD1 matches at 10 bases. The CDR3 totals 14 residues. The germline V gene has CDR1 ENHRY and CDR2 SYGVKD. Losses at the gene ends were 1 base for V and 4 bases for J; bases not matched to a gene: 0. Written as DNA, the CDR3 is TGTGCCATCAGTGAGTGGACAGGGGGCACTGAAGCTTTCTTT. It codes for CAISEWTGGTEAFF.